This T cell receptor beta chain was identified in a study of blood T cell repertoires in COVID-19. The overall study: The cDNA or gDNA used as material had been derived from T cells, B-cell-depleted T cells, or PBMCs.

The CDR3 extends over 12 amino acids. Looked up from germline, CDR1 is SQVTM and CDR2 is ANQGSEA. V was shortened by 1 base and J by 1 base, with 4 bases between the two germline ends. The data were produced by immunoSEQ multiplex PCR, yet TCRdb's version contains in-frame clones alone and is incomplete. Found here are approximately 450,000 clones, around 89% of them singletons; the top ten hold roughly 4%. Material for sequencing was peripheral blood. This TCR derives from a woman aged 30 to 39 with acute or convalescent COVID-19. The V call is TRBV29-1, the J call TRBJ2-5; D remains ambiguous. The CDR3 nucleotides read TGCAGCGTTGAAGCAGGCCAAGAGACCCAGTACTTC. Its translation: CSVEAGQETQYF.